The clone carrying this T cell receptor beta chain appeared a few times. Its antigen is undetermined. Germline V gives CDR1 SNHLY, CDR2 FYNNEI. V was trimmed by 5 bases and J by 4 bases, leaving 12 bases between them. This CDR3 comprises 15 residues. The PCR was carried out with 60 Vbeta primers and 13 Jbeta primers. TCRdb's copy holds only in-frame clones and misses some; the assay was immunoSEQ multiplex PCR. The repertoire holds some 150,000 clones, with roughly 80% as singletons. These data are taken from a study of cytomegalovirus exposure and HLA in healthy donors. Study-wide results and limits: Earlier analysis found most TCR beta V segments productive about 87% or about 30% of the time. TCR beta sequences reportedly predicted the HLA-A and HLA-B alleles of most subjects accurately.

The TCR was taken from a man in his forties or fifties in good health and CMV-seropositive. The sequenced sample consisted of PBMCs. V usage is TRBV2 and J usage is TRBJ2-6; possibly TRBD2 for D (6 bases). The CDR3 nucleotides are TGTGCCAGCAGTATACGGGGGAAGGGGGCCAACGTCCTGACTTTC. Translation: CASSIRGKGANVLTF.